This T cell receptor (beta chain) was profiled in a study of persistence of HIV-infected CD4 T cells. Study context: The sample holds CD4+ T cells responsive to CMV or HIV-1 Gag.

The immunoSEQ assay was version 4, run in survey mode. The method was immunoSEQ multiplex PCR; TCRdb's version includes in-frame clones alone and lacks a portion of them. The data contain fewer than 35,000 clones, 82% of them singletons. The sample holds one count of this clone. The antigen is unknown. Germline V gene lookup returns CDR1 SGHNT and CDR2 YENEEA. This CDR3 has 16 amino acids. Trimming left V 5 bases short and J 7 bases short, with 18 bases between. Lysates of CMV-infected fibroblasts at approximately 9.4 ug/mL stimulated these cells. Memory cells lacking CD40L and CD69 with high CD45RO were sorted. Stimulated PBMCs had first been depleted of CD8+ T cells. CD8-depleted PBMCs were stimulated 18 hours with anti-CD28/CD49d costimulation, CD40-blocking antibody and enfuvirtide.

The clonotype was recovered from an adult woman with HIV who was CMV-seropositive. The chain has TRBV11-3 and TRBJ1-6; possibly TRBD1 for D (5 bases). Sample: CD4+ T cells sorted from PBMCs after approximately 19-hour stimulation, taken from a patient who received antiretroviral therapy. The CDR3 here is CASSQALGRANSPLHF. CDR3 bases: TGTGCCAGCAGCCAAGCCCTGGGCAGGGCAAATTCACCCCTCCACTTT.